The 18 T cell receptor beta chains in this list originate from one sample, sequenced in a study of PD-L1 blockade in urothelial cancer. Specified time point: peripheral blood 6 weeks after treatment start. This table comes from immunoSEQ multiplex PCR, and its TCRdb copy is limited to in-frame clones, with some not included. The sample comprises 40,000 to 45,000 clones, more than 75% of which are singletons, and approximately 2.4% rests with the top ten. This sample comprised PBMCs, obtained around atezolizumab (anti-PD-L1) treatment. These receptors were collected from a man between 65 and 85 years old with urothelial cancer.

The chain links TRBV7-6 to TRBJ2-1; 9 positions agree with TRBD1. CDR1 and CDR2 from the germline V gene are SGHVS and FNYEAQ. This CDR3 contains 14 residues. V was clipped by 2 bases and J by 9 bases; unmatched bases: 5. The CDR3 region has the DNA TGTGCCAGCAGCTTACAGGACAGGGGCGGTGAGCAGTTCTTC. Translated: CASSLQDRGGEQFF.

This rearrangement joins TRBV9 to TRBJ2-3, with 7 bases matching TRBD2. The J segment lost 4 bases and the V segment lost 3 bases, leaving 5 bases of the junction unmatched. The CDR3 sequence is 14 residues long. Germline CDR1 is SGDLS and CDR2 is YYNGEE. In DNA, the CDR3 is TGTGCCAGCAGCGAGGGCGGGAGCCCAGATACGCAGTATTTT. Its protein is CASSEGGSPDTQYF.

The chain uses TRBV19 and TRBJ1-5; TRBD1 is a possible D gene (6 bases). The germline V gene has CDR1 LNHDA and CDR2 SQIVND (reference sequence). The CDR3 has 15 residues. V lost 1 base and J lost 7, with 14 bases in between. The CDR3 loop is CASSIGQGLDQPQHF. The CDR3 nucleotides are TGTGCCAGTAGTATAGGTCAGGGGCTCGACCAGCCCCAGCATTTT.

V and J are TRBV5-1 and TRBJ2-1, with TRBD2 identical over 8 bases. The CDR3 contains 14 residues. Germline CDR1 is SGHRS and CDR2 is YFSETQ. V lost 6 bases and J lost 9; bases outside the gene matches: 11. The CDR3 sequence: CASTLEREGPEQFF. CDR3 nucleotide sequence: TGCGCCAGCACCCTGGAACGGGAGGGTCCTGAGCAGTTCTTC.

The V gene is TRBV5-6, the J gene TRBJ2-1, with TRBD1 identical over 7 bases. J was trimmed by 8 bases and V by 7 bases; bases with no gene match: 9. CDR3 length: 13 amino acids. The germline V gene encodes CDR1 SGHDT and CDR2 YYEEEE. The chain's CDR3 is CASSHTQGDEQFF. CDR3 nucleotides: TGTGCCAGCTCCCACACCCAGGGGGATGAGCAGTTCTTC.

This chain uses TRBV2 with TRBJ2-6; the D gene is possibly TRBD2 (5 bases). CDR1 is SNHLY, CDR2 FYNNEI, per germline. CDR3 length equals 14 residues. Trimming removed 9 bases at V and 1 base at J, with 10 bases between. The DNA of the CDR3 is TGTGCCAGTCAGCAGCGGTCTGGGGCCAACGTCCTGACTTTC. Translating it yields CASQQRSGANVLTF.

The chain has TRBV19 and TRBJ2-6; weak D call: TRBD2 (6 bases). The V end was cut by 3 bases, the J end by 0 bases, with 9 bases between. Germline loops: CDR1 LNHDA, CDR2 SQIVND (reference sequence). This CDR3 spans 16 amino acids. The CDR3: CASSIGGVSGANVLTF. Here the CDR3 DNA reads TGTGCCAGTAGTATTGGAGGGGTCTCTGGGGCCAACGTCCTGACTTTC. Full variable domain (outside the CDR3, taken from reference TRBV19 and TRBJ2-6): DGGITQSPKYLFRKEGQNVTLSCEQNLNHDAMYWYRQDPGQGLRLIYYSQIVNDFQKGDIAEGYSVSREKKESFPLTVTSAQKNPTAFYLCASSIGGVSGANVLTFGAGSRLTVL.

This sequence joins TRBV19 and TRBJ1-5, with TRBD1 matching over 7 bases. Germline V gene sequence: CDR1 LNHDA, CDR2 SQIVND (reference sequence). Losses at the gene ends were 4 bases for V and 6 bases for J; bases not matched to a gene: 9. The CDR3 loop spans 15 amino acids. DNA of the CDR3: TGTGCCAGTAGTAGGGACCACAGGGGTGCTCAGCCCCAGCATTTT. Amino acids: CASSRDHRGAQPQHF.

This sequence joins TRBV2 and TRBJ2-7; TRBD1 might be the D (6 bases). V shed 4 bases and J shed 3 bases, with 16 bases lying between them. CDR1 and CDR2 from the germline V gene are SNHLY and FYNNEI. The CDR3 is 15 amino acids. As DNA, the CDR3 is TGTGCCAGCAGTGCCAGAACAGGGATTGGCTACGAGCAGTACTTC. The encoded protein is CASSARTGIGYEQYF.

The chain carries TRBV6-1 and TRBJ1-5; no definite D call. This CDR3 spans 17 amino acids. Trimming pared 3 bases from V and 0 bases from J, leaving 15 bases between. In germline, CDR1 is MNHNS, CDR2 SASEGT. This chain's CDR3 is CASSDRIRLPSNQPQHF. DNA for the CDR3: TGTGCCAGCAGTGATCGCATCCGACTGCCTAGCAATCAGCCCCAGCATTTT.

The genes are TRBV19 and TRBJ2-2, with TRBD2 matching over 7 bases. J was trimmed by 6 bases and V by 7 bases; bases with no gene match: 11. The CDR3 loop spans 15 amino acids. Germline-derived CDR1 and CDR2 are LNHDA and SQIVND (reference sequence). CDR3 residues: CASMGRDYRAGELFF. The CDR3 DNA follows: TGTGCCAGTATGGGCAGGGACTACCGGGCCGGGGAGCTGTTTTTT.

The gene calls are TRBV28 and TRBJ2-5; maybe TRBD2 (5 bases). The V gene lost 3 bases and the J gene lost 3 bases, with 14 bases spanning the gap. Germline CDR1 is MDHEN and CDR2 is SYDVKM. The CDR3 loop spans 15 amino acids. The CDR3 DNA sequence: TGTGCCAGCAGTTTTGGTGGACTTACAGAAGAGACCCAGTACTTC. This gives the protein CASSFGGLTEETQYF.

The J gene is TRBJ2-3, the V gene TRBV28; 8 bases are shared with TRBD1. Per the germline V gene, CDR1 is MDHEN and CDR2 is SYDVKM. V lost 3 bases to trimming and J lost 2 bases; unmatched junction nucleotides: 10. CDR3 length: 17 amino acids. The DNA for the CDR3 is TGTGCCAGCAGTTTGGGGCAGGGGGCCTCAACCACAGATACGCAGTATTTT. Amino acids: CASSLGQGASTTDTQYF.

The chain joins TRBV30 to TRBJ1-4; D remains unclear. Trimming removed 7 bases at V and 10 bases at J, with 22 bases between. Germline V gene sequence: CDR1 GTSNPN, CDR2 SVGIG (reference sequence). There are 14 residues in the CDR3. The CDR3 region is CASSAGVRGGKLFF. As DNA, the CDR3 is TGTGCCTCCTCGGCCGGGGTCCGGGGTGGAAAACTGTTTTTT.

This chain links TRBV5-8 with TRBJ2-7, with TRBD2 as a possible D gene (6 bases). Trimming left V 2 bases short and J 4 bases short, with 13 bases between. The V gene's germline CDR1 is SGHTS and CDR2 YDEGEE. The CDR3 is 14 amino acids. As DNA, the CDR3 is TGTGCCAGCAGCTTCCAACGGGAGTTATACGAGCAGTACTTC. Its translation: CASSFQRELYEQYF.

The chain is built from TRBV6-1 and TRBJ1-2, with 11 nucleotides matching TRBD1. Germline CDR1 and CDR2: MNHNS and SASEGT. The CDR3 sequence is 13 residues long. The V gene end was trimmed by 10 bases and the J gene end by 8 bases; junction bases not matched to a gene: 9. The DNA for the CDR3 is TGTGCCACTTGGACAGGGGGCGCGTTCGGCTACACCTTC. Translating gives CATWTGGAFGYTF.

CDR3 residues: CASSLVGAGTGELFF. The DNA for the CDR3 is TGCGCCAGCAGCTTGGTCGGAGCCGGCACCGGGGAGCTGTTTTTT. V usage is TRBV5-1 and J usage is TRBJ2-2; D ambiguous. From germline, CDR1 is SGHRS and CDR2 YFSETQ. The V gene lost 0 bases and the J gene lost 4 bases, with 10 bases spanning the gap. The CDR3 extends over 15 amino acids. Full variable domain (outside the CDR3, taken from reference TRBV5-1 and TRBJ2-2): KAGVTQTPRYLIKTRGQQVTLSCSPISGHRSVSWYQQTPGQGLQFLFEYFSETQRNKGNFPGRFSGRQFSNSRSEMNVSTLELGDSALYLCASSLVGAGTGELFFGEGSRLTVL.

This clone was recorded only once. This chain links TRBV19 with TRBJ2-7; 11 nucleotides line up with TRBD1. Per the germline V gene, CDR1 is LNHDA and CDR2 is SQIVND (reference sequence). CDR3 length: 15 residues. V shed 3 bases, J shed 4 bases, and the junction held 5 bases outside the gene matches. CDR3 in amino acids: CASSISGQGAYEQYF. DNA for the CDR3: TGTGCCAGTAGTATTTCCGGACAGGGGGCATACGAGCAGTACTTC.